The next 21 T cell receptor beta chains were all read from a single sample in a study of shared clonotypes between healthy human individuals. Data came from immunoSEQ multiplex PCR; TCRdb stores just in-frame clones and leaves some out. The sample has under 2,500,000 clones; roughly 95% are singletons. The sample comprised naive CD4+ T cells sorted from blood. The subset denotes: CD45RA+ positively selected. These TCRs come from a young man in good health.

CDR3: CATFSSNQPQHF. For the CDR3, the DNA is TGTGCAACTTTTAGTAGCAATCAGCCCCAGCATTTT. The V call is TRBV28, the J call TRBJ1-5; D ambiguous. This CDR3 region has 12 residues. Germline assignment: CDR1 MDHEN and CDR2 SYDVKM.

The chain joins TRBV9 to TRBJ2-2, with TRBD2 identical over 8 bases. The CDR3 has 16 amino acids. The ends lost 0 bases at V and 3 bases at J; junction bases unmatched: 4. Looked up from germline, CDR1 is SGDLS and CDR2 is YYNGEE. CDR3 bases: TGTGCCAGCAGCGTAGGGCCAGCGGGGGACACCGGGGAGCTGTTTTTT. It translates to CASSVGPAGDTGELFF. Supplemented by reference TRBV9 and TRBJ2-2, the full variable domain reads DSGVTQTPKHLITATGQRVTLRCSPRSGDLSVYWYQQSLDQGLQFLIQYYNGEERAKGNILERFSAQQFPDLHSELNLSSLELGDSALYFCASSVGPAGDTGELFFGEGSRLTVL.

The chain combines TRBV5-1 with TRBJ1-5, with TRBD1 matching 11 bases. The CDR3 is made up of 18 amino acids. CDR1 is SGHRS and CDR2 is YFSETQ in the germline V gene. The V and J ends lost 1 base and 2 bases, in that order; junction bases with no gene match: 8. DNA for the CDR3: TGCGCCAGCAGCTTGCTCGGACAGGGGGCGTCGGGCAATCAGCCCCAGCATTTT. It is translated as CASSLLGQGASGNQPQHF.

A note on this clone: Mismatch with germline at one junction end may stem from a read error. The V gene is TRBV7-7, the J gene TRBJ2-2, with D maybe TRBD1 (6 bases). CDR1 SSHAT and CDR2 FNYEAQ come from the germline V gene (reference sequence). The CDR3 runs to 14 residues. The CDR3 protein is CASSRTENTGELFF. CDR3 sequence (DNA): TGTGCTAGCAGTCGGACAGAGAACACCGGGGAGCTGTTTTTT. The full variable domain, in which reference TRBV7-7 and TRBJ2-2 provide the parts outside the CDR3, is GAGVSQSPRYKVTKRGQDVTLRCDPISSHATLYWYQQALGQGPEFLTYFNYEAQPDKSGLPSDRFSAERPEGSISTLTIQRTEQRDSAMYRCASSRTENTGELFFGEGSRLTVL.

Here the CDR3 DNA reads TGTGCCAGCAGCTTGTTGGGCTCGCTTCTTCCCAACGAGCAGTACTTC. This gives the protein CASSLLGSLLPNEQYF. The V and J genes are TRBV5-4 and TRBJ2-7; D gene uncertain. The CDR3 consists of 16 residues. The V gene's germline CDR1 is SGHNT and CDR2 YYREEE (reference sequence). The V end lost 1 base, the J end lost 5 bases, and 19 bases lay between the germline ends.

The chain recombines TRBV18 with TRBJ1-6, with TRBD1 matching over 12 bases. The CDR3 covers 15 residues. With V trimmed by 6 bases and J by 10 bases, 7 bases remained unmatched. Germline loops: CDR1 KGHSH, CDR2 LQKENI. The CDR3 nucleotides read TGTGCCAGCTCTCTCGGGACAGGGGGCATCTCACCCCTCCACTTT. Translation gives CASSLGTGGISPLHF.

This chain links TRBV30 with TRBJ1-6; D remains unclear. In germline, CDR1 is GTSNPN, CDR2 SVGIG (reference sequence). V shed 0 bases and J shed 9 bases, with 6 bases lying between them. CDR3 length equals 12 residues. The CDR3 protein is CAWSVRLSPLHF. CDR3 sequence (DNA): TGTGCCTGGAGTGTGCGGCTTTCACCCCTCCACTTT.

The CDR3: CASSQNRNTEAFF. In DNA, the CDR3 is TGCGCCAGCAGCCAGAACAGGAACACTGAAGCTTTCTTT. The rearrangement links TRBV4-3 to TRBJ1-1; D remains unclear. Germline V gives CDR1 LGHNA, CDR2 YSLEER. Trimming took 3 bases from V and 1 from J, leaving 6 bases between them. The CDR3 loop spans 13 amino acids.

Points on this clone: This specimen includes other DNA sequences encoding the same CDR3. The chain carries TRBV30 and TRBJ2-2; no clear D gene. Trimming left V 0 bases short and J 1 base short, with 6 bases between. This CDR3 has 14 amino acids. The germline gives CDR1 GTSNPN, CDR2 SVGIG (reference sequence). CDR3 in DNA: TGTGCCTGGAGTGTAAACCTGAACACCGGGGAGCTGTTTTTT. Translated, it gives CAWSVNLNTGELFF.

The genes are TRBV5-1 and TRBJ2-7; TRBD2 matches 7 bases. Germline trimming cut 3 bases from V and 7 bases from J; bases unmatched to any gene: 4. The CDR3 contains 12 residues. Germline V gene sequence: CDR1 SGHRS, CDR2 YFSETQ. The chain's CDR3 is CASSYSGGEQYF. The DNA of the CDR3 is TGCGCCAGCAGCTATTCGGGGGGTGAGCAGTACTTC.

The V and J genes are TRBV18 and TRBJ2-7, with 9 bases aligning to TRBD1. Trimming at V came to 0 bases and at J to 0 bases, leaving 12 bases not matched to a gene. This CDR3 spans 19 amino acids. Germline V gene lookup returns CDR1 KGHSH and CDR2 LQKENI. This chain's CDR3 is CASSPPLLDRGEGSYEQYF. CDR3 nucleotide sequence: TGTGCCAGCTCACCACCTTTGCTGGACAGGGGTGAAGGCTCCTACGAGCAGTACTTC.

This sequence joins TRBV5-6 and TRBJ2-7; D ambiguous. Per germline, CDR1 SGHDT and CDR2 YYEEEE. V was cut by 2 bases and J by 2 bases, with 11 bases left in between. The CDR3 is made up of 14 amino acids. The CDR3 loop reads CASSFLGVTYEQYF. The CDR3 DNA reads as TGTGCCAGCAGCTTCCTTGGGGTTACCTACGAGCAGTACTTC.

V and J are TRBV30 and TRBJ1-2; TRBD1 matches 7 bases. CDR3 length: 14 amino acids. With 2 bases clipped from V and 2 bases from J, the junction kept 5 bases outside the gene matches. CDR1 GTSNPN and CDR2 SVGIG come from the germline V gene (reference sequence). The CDR3 sequence is CAWSLRQGNYGYTF. For the CDR3, the DNA is TGTGCCTGGAGTTTAAGACAGGGCAACTATGGCTACACCTTC.

J is TRBJ1-5 and V is TRBV7-9; D not resolved. The V and J ends lost 1 base and 7 bases respectively, with 8 bases between them. CDR3 length: 13 residues. The germline V gene encodes CDR1 SEHNR and CDR2 FQNEAQ (reference sequence). The CDR3 loop reads CASSLGFGQPQHF. The DNA for the CDR3 is TGTGCCAGCAGCTTAGGGTTCGGGCAGCCCCAGCATTTT.

Worth noting for this clone: This same CDR3 is encoded by further DNA sequences in the sample. The chain is built from TRBV27 and TRBJ2-7, with 7 nucleotides matching TRBD1. The germline CDR1 and CDR2 sequences are MNHEY and SMNVEV (reference sequence). This CDR3 has 14 residues. V shed 5 bases and J 0 bases; nucleotides not matched to a gene: 4. CDR3 coding DNA: TGTGCCAGCAGTAGCAGGGGGAGCTCCTACGAGCAGTACTTC. Amino acid sequence: CASSSRGSSYEQYF.

This chain joins TRBV6-6 and TRBJ1-5, with 8 bases identical to TRBD1. Germline assignment: CDR1 MNHNY and CDR2 SVGAGI (reference sequence). Trimming removed 2 bases from V and 3 bases from J; junction bases left unmatched: 6. The CDR3 sequence is 16 residues long. The CDR3 reads CASSYIQGATNQPQHF. Here the CDR3 DNA reads TGTGCCAGCAGTTACATCCAGGGGGCCACCAATCAGCCCCAGCATTTT.

The DNA of the CDR3 is TGTGCCAGCAGCCCCGCGGGATGGGGACGTGGGGCCAACGTCCTGACTTTC. It translates to CASSPAGWGRGANVLTF. The chain joins TRBV5-4 to TRBJ2-6; perhaps TRBD2 as D (6 bases). CDR3 length: 17 amino acids. V was trimmed by 4 bases and J by 3 bases, leaving 17 bases between them. Germline lookup yields CDR1 SGHNT and CDR2 YYREEE (reference sequence).

This rearrangement joins TRBV5-6 to TRBJ1-2, with no clear D. V lost 1 base, J lost 1 base, and 8 bases lay in between. This CDR3 has 14 residues. The V gene's germline CDR1 is SGHDT and CDR2 YYEEEE. DNA of the CDR3: TGTGCCAGCAGCTTGCGGCAAATTAACTATGGCTACACCTTC. As protein: CASSLRQINYGYTF.

The chain links TRBV6-1 to TRBJ2-7, with D hard to call. Germline V lookup: CDR1 MNHNS, CDR2 SASEGT. This CDR3 has 12 amino acids. Trimming removed 2 bases at V and 10 bases at J, with 12 bases between. This chain's CDR3 is CASSEPPGPQYF. CDR3 DNA sequence: TGTGCCAGCAGTGAACCCCCAGGTCCTCAGTACTTC.

J is TRBJ1-1 and V is TRBV6-5, with 9 bases that match TRBD1. The V gene's germline CDR1 is MNHEY and CDR2 SVGAGI. This CDR3 has 16 amino acids. With 0 bases clipped from V and 5 bases from J, the junction kept 7 bases outside the gene matches. The CDR3: CASSYSPDRGGTEAFF. The CDR3 bases are TGTGCCAGCAGTTACTCTCCGGACAGGGGTGGGACTGAAGCTTTCTTT.

The sample holds one count of this clone. V gene TRBV7-8 combines with J gene TRBJ1-1; no firm D call. In germline, CDR1 is SGHVS, CDR2 FQNEAQ. The CDR3 runs 14 residues. V gave up 2 bases and J gave up 0 bases, with 7 bases separating them. CDR3 region: CASSLSVMNTEAFF. The CDR3 bases are TGTGCCAGCAGCTTATCTGTGATGAACACTGAAGCTTTCTTT.